This TCR beta chain derives from a study of T cells expressing NK-cell markers. Germline loops: CDR1 MNHEY, CDR2 SMNVEV (reference sequence). This CDR3 has 15 residues. TCRdb reprocessed the 5' RACE reads, keeping one entry per CDR3 protein, no DNA. This table holds 500,000 or so distinct CDR3 sequences. Input material: blood T cells: a sorted CD56 or NKG2C T cell subset, CD4+ or CD8+ T cells, or bulk PBMC T cells (not recorded which). The rearrangement joins TRBV27 to TRBJ2-1; TCRdb picks TRBD1, but there is no DNA to check that call. This TCR derives from a man younger than 35 in good health. CDR3 sequence reads: CASSGSGTTLAEQFF.